This T cell receptor beta chain was sequenced in a study of blood T cell repertoires in COVID-19 (dated by TCRdb to about 2020). Looking at the study overall: The collaborator samples originated in the United States, Italy and Spain and spanned the acute and convalescent phases of COVID-19. The material from the prospective study consisted of cDNA or gDNA derived from T cells, B-cell-depleted T cells, or PBMCs. Deeply sampled blood TCRbeta repertoires from subjects exposed to, actively infected with, or recovered from COVID-19 were included in the dataset. The repertoires were released in a freely available public database meant as a resource for research on the immune response to SARS-CoV-2. The samples were drawn from the first 160 participants of the ongoing ImmuneRACE study and from 950 to 1,500 subjects provided by 6 global collaborators. Sample metadata almost always included a de-identified subject ID, COVID-19 status, age in years and sex. Where available, HLA class I and class II types were taken from metadata supplied by the sample provider and were not determined by assay-based typing. What the research found in general, with its limitations: How much clinical and demographic metadata was included differed by source and by participant, and the metadata was provided uncurated.

Participants in the prospective study were enrolled through a virtual design, were aged roughly 18 to 100 years, and lived in 20 to 30 United States geographic areas. Cohort assignment in the prospective study relied on participant-reported clinical history from a screening survey and a study questionnaire. Recovered participants in ImmuneRACE Cohort 3 were defined as having two consecutive negative NP/OP PCR tests, clearance from a healthcare professional, or resolution of symptoms. Each participant in the prospective study had whole blood, serum and a nasopharyngeal or oropharyngeal swab collected by mobile phlebotomists. Additional blood draws and questionnaires over an approximately 2-month period could optionally be provided by prospective study participants. Prospective study blood samples were shipped either frozen or at room temperature before DNA extraction. TCRbeta CDR3 regions were amplified from genomic DNA using the immunoSEQ Assay, a bias-controlled multiplex PCR. The original methods were these. The number of nucleated cells in each sample was estimated from the amplification of reference gene primers within the assay. To quantify the absolute abundance of each unique TCRbeta CDR3 rearrangement, sequence reads were collapsed and filtered. For each sample, productive Simpson clonality was calculated as the square root of Simpson's diversity index over productive rearrangements. TCRdb re-hosts the immuneACCESS table, in-frame sequences only. Its copies lack some clones; in the studies checked, an unresolved V gene accounts for under half of them, and the cause for the rest is not known. V, J and clone size were drawn from that table, and D and trimming were deduced from the DNA. The sample table lists a few hundred thousand clones, about 85% of them with a count of one. The top ten hold approximately 5% of the sample.

The CDR3, from cysteine to phenylalanine, totals 14 residues. The only DNA kept is the CDR3, 42 bases in frame from the first base. V is cut by 5 bases and J by 1 base, and the space between the germline ends is 11 bases. The germline V gene (reference sequence) provides CDR1 LNHDA and CDR2 SQIVND. A note on this clone: The antigen it binds to is not known. Base qualities are not provided; no much larger clone lies one nucleotide away.

The source material was PBMCs or T cells enriched from blood (not recorded which). The rearrangement combines TRBV19 with TRBJ1-1; D gene: possibly TRBD1, on 6 matching bases. The clonotype originates from a woman aged 25 to 39 who had recovered from COVID-19. The CDR3 reads CASSGGATNTEAFF. The sequence in DNA is TGTGCCAGTAGTGGGGGGGCTACGAACACTGAAGCTTTCTTT.